These T cell receptor beta chains were read from a single sample in a study of follicular helper T cells after annual influenza vaccination. Sequencing was performed with immunoSEQ multiplex PCR; in TCRdb, only in-frame clones are kept and a portion is missing. This table has roughly 9,800 clones, 80% to 90% appearing once. Specimen: CXCR5+ CD38- circulating T follicular helper cells from blood, collected 7 days after influenza vaccination. The receptors here all came from an adult who received the influenza vaccine. CDR3s leave out the opening cysteine and the closing phenylalanine or tryptophan.

TRBJ1-6 | TRBV5-5 | ASRGGQAFSPLH
TRBJ2-2 | TRBV7-2 | ASSPSGGSNTGELF
TRBJ1-1 | TRBV2 | ASNRQGSEAF
TRBJ2-2 | TRBV18 | ASSPKEGPGELF
TRBJ2-5 | TRBV18 | ASSPQETQY
TRBJ2-1 | TRBV5-1 | ASSLSAGNNEQF
TRBJ1-3 | TRBV10-3 | ATRDGGPSSGNTIY
TRBJ1-1 | TRBV6-1 | ASSATANTEAF
TRBJ2-4 | TRBV18 | ASSPGPAKNIQY
TRBJ2-2 | TRBV2 | ASRSGAGELF
TRBJ2-7 | TRBV12-5 | ASASNSYEQY
TRBJ2-2 | TRBV21-1 | AAGTSNTGELF
TRBJ1-2 | TRBV6-6 | ASSYSGGTYGYT
TRBJ2-1 | TRBV7-2 | ASSLVAGGYNEQF
TRBJ1-3 | TRBV27 | ASSGDNRNTIY
TRBJ1-4 | TRBV5-1 | ASSKNGRGQEYEKLF
TRBJ1-6 | TRBV4-1 | ASSQESGAPNSPLH
TRBJ1-3 | TRBV7-9 | ASSRDTGNTIY
TRBJ1-6 | TRBV6-5 | ASSYSRGSRNSPLH
TRBJ1-5 | TRBV7-2 | ASSLDTGVEDSNQPQH
TRBJ1-6 | TRBV2 | ATGTSSPLH
TRBJ1-6 | TRBV5-6 | ASSGGPFAGGGSPLH
TRBJ1-1 | TRBV6-5 | ASSSLSRVTEAF
TRBJ2-7 | TRBV7-9 | ASSELQGSIEQY
TRBJ2-3 | TRBV5-4 | ASSFRKTSGGGDTQY
TRBJ1-5 | TRBV28 | ASRVSNQPQH
TRBJ2-1 | TRBV18 | ASSRRVGDYNEQF
TRBJ1-3 | TRBV12-5 | ASGLDGVAGNTIY
TRBJ2-7 | TRBV6-6 | ASSYSGLGNEQY
TRBJ1-1 | TRBV6-5 | ASSPIGRDTEAF
TRBJ1-1 | TRBV6-4 | ASSKYMNTEAF
TRBJ1-5 | TRBV5-5 | ASSLAEDRYQPQH
TRBJ1-5 | TRBV27 | ASSIRPRDQPQH
TRBJ1-1 | TRBV12-2 | ASRRGGGAYQGTEAF
TRBJ1-1 | TRBV11-2 | ASRRDRGEAF
TRBJ1-1 | TRBV18 | ASSPPRGTNTEAF
TRBJ1-2 | TRBV4-3 | ASSTQRGGLLHGYT
TRBJ1-4 | TRBV5-1 | ASSVTGLDEKLF
TRBJ1-1 | TRBV19 | ASSTLTGGENTEAF
TRBJ1-5 | TRBV18 | ASSPSQGADQPQH
TRBJ1-2 | TRBV7-9 | ASSRDYGYT
TRBJ2-3 | TRBV7-2 | ASSLDHSSDTQY
TRBJ2-3 | TRBV9 | ASSGGQGLDTQY
TRBJ2-1 | TRBV6-5 | ASSAPQSNEQF
TRBJ2-1 | TRBV4-3 | ASSPQPGQGAYNEQF
TRBJ2-5 | TRBV15 | ATSGRTSGQETQY
TRBJ1-2 | TRBV25-1 | ASSAGGSYGYT
TRBJ2-3 | TRBV6-1 | ASSDGDTQY
TRBJ2-4 | TRBV6-6 | ASSPPDSKNIQY
TRBJ1-2 | TRBV7-9 | ASRGLGYGYT
TRBJ1-1 | TRBV6-5 | ASSGPTEAF
TRBJ2-1 | TRBV10-3 | AISESWEGNEQF
TRBJ2-3 | TRBV11-2 | ASSPDRQRTDTQY
TRBJ2-7 | TRBV6-6 | ASSPGGEGEQY
TRBJ1-2 | TRBV5-1 | ASSQELTVNYGYT